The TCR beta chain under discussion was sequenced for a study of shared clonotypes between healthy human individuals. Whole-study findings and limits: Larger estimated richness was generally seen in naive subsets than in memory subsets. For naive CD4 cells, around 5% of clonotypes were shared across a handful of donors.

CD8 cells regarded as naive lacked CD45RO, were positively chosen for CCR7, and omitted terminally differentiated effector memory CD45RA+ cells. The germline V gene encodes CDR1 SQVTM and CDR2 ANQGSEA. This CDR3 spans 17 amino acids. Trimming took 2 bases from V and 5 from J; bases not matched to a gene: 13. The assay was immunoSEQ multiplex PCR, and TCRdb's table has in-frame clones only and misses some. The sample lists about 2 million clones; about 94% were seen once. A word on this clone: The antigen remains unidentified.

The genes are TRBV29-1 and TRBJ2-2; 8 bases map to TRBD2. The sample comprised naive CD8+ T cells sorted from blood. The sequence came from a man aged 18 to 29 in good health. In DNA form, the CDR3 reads TGCAGCGTTGAACCCTCTTGGAGCGGGAGAAATACCGGGGAGCTGTTTTTT. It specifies CSVEPSWSGRNTGELFF.